This TCR beta chain was observed in a study of T cells in Graves' hyperthyroidism and ophthalmopathy. Study-wide findings and caveats: Onset of ophthalmopathy came a median about 6.5 months after the model predicted it. Among clonotypes expanded in thyroid above 0.001, most were also found in blood.

Researchers amplified the TCR beta CDR3 regions from RNA transcripts. When the TCR CDR3 underwent first-round RT-PCR, the HTBI primer set was used. One entry per CDR3 protein results from TCRdb running MiXCR on the multiplex PCR reads. Of approximately 560,000 distinct CDR3 sequences in the sample, about half were seen once. The CDR3 length is 14 residues. Germline CDR1 and CDR2: SGHAT and FQNNGV. Trimming took 7 bases from V and 3 from J, leaving 16 bases between them. Points on this clonotype: The antigen is unknown.

The sequence was obtained from a woman younger than 35 with Graves' hyperthyroidism. This chain connects TRBV11-2 to TRBJ2-7; D perhaps matches TRBD2 (6 bases). The sample consisted of peripheral blood or thyroid tissue (not recorded which). CDR3 coding DNA: TGTGCCAGCAACCAGCCGGGACTGTACTACGAGCAGTACTTC. Translated: CASNQPGLYYEQYF.